Presented here are 24 T cell receptor beta chains from one specimen sequenced in a study of shared clonotypes between healthy human individuals. Only in-frame clones appear in the TCRdb table, and some are missing; sequencing was by immunoSEQ multiplex PCR. The table has approximately 2,300,000 clones, 85% to 95% seen once. The sequenced material came from naive CD4+ T cells from PBMCs. Documented subset: CD45RA+ positively selected. The receptor source for this set is a man aged 18 to 29 in good health. Some clones in this sample may be carry-over from other donors' samples.

The chain joins TRBV4-2 to TRBJ1-2; 9 bases agree with TRBD1. CDR3 size: 18 residues. The V segment lost 5 bases and the J segment 3 bases; nucleotides outside the gene matches: 16. Germline values: CDR1 LGHNA, CDR2 YNFKEQ. CDR3 coding DNA: TGTGCCAGCAGCGCCGGCGGGACAGGGCTCACCCAAGACTATGGCTACACCTTC. It yields the protein CASSAGGTGLTQDYGYTF.

This clone was counted a few times. The chain combines TRBV19 with TRBJ1-5; D call uncertain. Germline V CDR1 and CDR2: LNHDA, SQIVND (reference sequence). The CDR3 consists of 12 residues. Trimming removed 6 bases at V and 8 bases at J, with 11 bases between. The CDR3 DNA is TGTGCCAGTAGCCGCTCTTGGAAGCCCCAGCATTTT. Its protein product is CASSRSWKPQHF.

The V and J genes are TRBV7-2 and TRBJ2-7; 7 bases are shared with TRBD2. The CDR3 runs 13 residues. The trim removed 5 bases at V and 4 bases at J, leaving 5 bases unmatched. From germline, CDR1 is SGHTA and CDR2 FQGNSA. CDR3 sequence (DNA): TGTGCCAGCAGCGGGAGGGCCCTGTACGAGCAGTACTTC. Encoded protein: CASSGRALYEQYF. The variable domain in full, with the rest retrieved from reference TRBV7-2 and TRBJ2-7, is GAGVSQSPSNKVTEKGKDVELRCDPISGHTALYWYRQSLGQGLEFLIYFQGNSAPDKSGLPSDRFSAERTGGSVSTLTIQRTQQEDSAVYLCASSGRALYEQYFGPGTRLTVT.

J is TRBJ1-2 and V is TRBV4-1, with unresolved D. The CDR3 runs to 12 residues. Germline CDR1 is MGHRA and CDR2 is YSYEKL. Trimming stripped 3 bases from V and 4 bases from J, with 6 bases between. The CDR3 nucleotides are TGCGCCAGCAGCCAGCCGCGCTATGGCTACACCTTC. It yields the protein CASSQPRYGYTF.

The rearrangement joins TRBV9 to TRBJ2-7; no clear D. The CDR3 contains 15 residues. The germline V gene encodes CDR1 SGDLS and CDR2 YYNGEE. V lost 0 bases and J lost 3, with 13 bases in between. The CDR3 protein is CASSVVVWRSYEQYF. The DNA of the CDR3 is TGTGCCAGCAGCGTAGTGGTTTGGCGGAGCTACGAGCAGTACTTC.

The chain joins TRBV28 to TRBJ2-7; D unclear. V was pared by 3 bases and J by 2 bases, with 11 bases between. The CDR3 consists of 14 residues. The germline V gene encodes CDR1 MDHEN and CDR2 SYDVKM. CDR3 sequence: CASSFGWTAYEQYF. DNA of the CDR3: TGTGCCAGCAGTTTTGGGTGGACGGCCTACGAGCAGTACTTC.

V is TRBV5-4 and J is TRBJ2-1; D remains unclear. The CDR3 spans 12 residues. The V gene lost 4 bases and the J gene lost 4 bases, with 6 bases spanning the gap. Germline V gene sequence: CDR1 SGHNT, CDR2 YYREEE (reference sequence). CDR3 in DNA: TGTGCCAGCAGCCTTTTGTACAATGAGCAGTTCTTC. Protein product: CASSLLYNEQFF. The full variable domain, its missing parts supplied by reference TRBV5-4 and TRBJ2-1, is ETGVTQSPTHLIKTRGQQVTLRCSSQSGHNTVSWYQQALGQGPQFIFQYYREEENGRGNFPPRFSGLQFPNYSSELNVNALELDDSALYLCASSLLYNEQFFGPGTRLTVL.

The chain uses TRBV27 and TRBJ2-7; the D gene is possibly TRBD2 (6 bases). The CDR3 covers 14 residues. Trimming shortened V by 6 bases and J by 3 bases, and 15 bases separated the two germline ends. From germline, CDR1 is MNHEY and CDR2 SMNVEV (reference sequence). CDR3: CASSPGREYYEQYF. The CDR3, as DNA: TGTGCCAGCAGCCCGGGACGGGAGTACTACGAGCAGTACTTC.

Regarding this clone: This sample also contains other DNA sequences that code for the same CDR3. CDR3 nucleotide sequence: TGTGCCAGCAGCTTAAATGGGGTTACCGGGGAGCTGTTTTTT. Translated: CASSLNGVTGELFF. V is TRBV7-3 and J is TRBJ2-2, with no clear D. Per germline, CDR1 SGHTA and CDR2 FQGTGA. This CDR3 spans 14 amino acids. V was shortened by 1 base and J by 5 bases, with 8 bases between the two germline ends. The whole variable domain, remainder taken from reference TRBV7-3 and TRBJ2-2, is GAGVSQTPSNKVTEKGKYVELRCDPISGHTALYWYRQSLGQGPEFLIYFQGTGAADDSGLPNDRFFAVRPEGSVSTLKIQRTERGDSAVYLCASSLNGVTGELFFGEGSRLTVL.

V usage is TRBV28 and J usage is TRBJ1-2, with 8 nucleotides matching TRBD1. The V gene's germline CDR1 is MDHEN and CDR2 SYDVKM. J was trimmed by 8 bases and V by 5 bases; bases with no gene match: 10. This CDR3 region has 14 residues. The CDR3 bases are TGTGCCAGCAGTGAGACCCGCGGGACAGGAGGCTACACCTTC. Translation gives CASSETRGTGGYTF.

Notes on this clone: The sample carries other DNA sequences with the same CDR3. CDR3 loop: CASSLGGYGYTF. CDR3 sequence (DNA): TGCGCCAGCAGCTTGGGCGGATATGGCTACACCTTC. The chain joins TRBV5-1 to TRBJ1-2, with no clear D. This CDR3 comprises 12 residues. CDR1 and CDR2 from the germline V gene are SGHRS and YFSETQ. V dropped 0 bases and J dropped 5 bases, with 5 bases sitting between them.

V usage is TRBV9 and J usage is TRBJ1-5; D gene uncertain. Germline CDR1 is SGDLS and CDR2 is YYNGEE. This CDR3 comprises 14 residues. V was shortened by 0 bases and J by 10 bases, with 14 bases between the two germline ends. CDR3 protein: CASSVVDGPSPQHF. CDR3 DNA sequence: TGTGCCAGCAGCGTAGTCGACGGTCCTTCCCCCCAGCATTTT.

The chain joins TRBV7-3 to TRBJ1-1; D is uncertain. The ends were cut back, 4 bases at V and 5 bases at J, with 20 bases in the middle. The CDR3 sequence is 16 residues long. Germline V gene lookup returns CDR1 SGHTA and CDR2 FQGTGA. This CDR3 reads CASSSDHPQSGTEAFF. The CDR3 DNA follows: TGTGCCAGCAGCTCAGACCACCCTCAATCGGGGACTGAAGCTTTCTTT.

The rearrangement uses TRBV7-9 and TRBJ2-2; D gene uncertain. This CDR3 region has 16 residues. Germline assignment: CDR1 SEHNR and CDR2 FQNEAQ (reference sequence). V lost 5 bases, J lost 4 bases, and 17 bases lay in between. The CDR3 sequence: CASSLPVGPLTGELFF. CDR3 in DNA: TGTGCCAGCAGCCTCCCTGTCGGTCCACTCACCGGGGAGCTGTTTTTT.

The chain links TRBV7-9 to TRBJ2-4; D is unresolved. Deletions cut 6 bases from V and 2 bases from J, with 11 bases between. This CDR3 has 14 residues. CDR1 and CDR2 from the germline V gene are SEHNR and FQNEAQ (reference sequence). The CDR3 loop reads CASRPALSKNIQYF. For the CDR3, the DNA is TGTGCCAGCAGACCCGCTTTGTCCAAAAACATTCAGTACTTC.

The chain carries TRBV5-1 and TRBJ2-3; tentatively, D is TRBD1 or TRBD2 (5 bases each). Germline CDR1 SGHRS, CDR2 YFSETQ. V was trimmed by 4 bases and J by 5 bases, leaving 17 bases between them. The CDR3 is 15 residues long. In nucleotides, the CDR3 is TGCGCCAGCAGCAACCGGGACGGTGATGTAGATACGCAGTATTTT. Protein sequence: CASSNRDGDVDTQYF.

In this sample, this clone turned up a few times. The chain joins TRBV7-9 to TRBJ1-1; possibly TRBD1 for D (5 bases). With 10 bases removed from V and 2 bases from J, the gap between germline ends came to 17 bases. CDR1 is SEHNR and CDR2 is FQNEAQ in the germline V gene (reference sequence). The CDR3 contains 14 residues. CDR3 residues: CAKDKTETNTEAFF. CDR3 nucleotides: TGTGCCAAGGACAAGACAGAGACTAACACTGAAGCTTTCTTT.

The J gene is TRBJ1-5, the V gene TRBV19; 9 bases agree with TRBD1. The CDR3 consists of 14 residues. CDR1 and CDR2 from the germline V gene are LNHDA and SQIVND (reference sequence). V shed 3 bases, J shed 10 bases, and the junction held 7 bases outside the gene matches. CDR3 residues: CASSMDRGAVPQHF. CDR3 coding DNA: TGTGCCAGTAGTATGGACAGGGGTGCAGTTCCCCAGCATTTT.

This chain connects TRBV7-9 to TRBJ1-4; the match to TRBD1 covers 7 bases. CDR3 length: 14 amino acids. Germline trimming cut 1 base from V and 8 bases from J; bases unmatched to any gene: 4. Germline loops: CDR1 SEHNR, CDR2 FQNEAQ (reference sequence). CDR3 DNA: TGTGCCAGCAGCTTAGTAGGGGGCGGAGAAAAACTGTTTTTT. This codes for CASSLVGGGEKLFF.

The V call is TRBV18, the J call TRBJ2-5; TRBD1 aligns across 10 bases. The germline V gene encodes CDR1 KGHSH and CDR2 LQKENI. Trimming took 4 bases from V and 5 from J; bases not matched to a gene: 1. The CDR3 has 13 residues. CDR3 nucleotides: TGTGCCAGCTCACAGGGACAGGGGGAGACCCAGTACTTC. Its protein product is CASSQGQGETQYF.

The chain uses TRBV7-8 and TRBJ1-1, with TRBD1 identical over 11 bases. The germline CDR1 and CDR2 sequences are SGHVS and FQNEAQ. CDR3 length equals 16 residues. V was clipped by 5 bases and J by 4 bases; unmatched bases: 9. Here the CDR3 reads CASSPGQGARSTEAFF. CDR3 nucleotide sequence: TGTGCCAGCAGCCCCGGACAGGGGGCGCGAAGCACTGAAGCTTTCTTT.

Of note for this clone: Other DNA sequences within the sample encode an identical CDR3. This chain uses TRBV6-5 with TRBJ1-2, with 10 bases aligning to TRBD1. The CDR3 has 14 amino acids. V shed 2 bases, J shed 3 bases, and the junction held 0 bases outside the gene matches. The V gene's germline CDR1 is MNHEY and CDR2 SVGAGI. CDR3 amino acids: CASSYGQGDYGYTF. CDR3 nucleotides: TGTGCCAGCAGTTACGGACAGGGGGACTATGGCTACACCTTC.

The gene calls are TRBV28 and TRBJ1-5; no clear D gene. Looked up from germline, CDR1 is MDHEN and CDR2 is SYDVKM. The CDR3 is 12 residues long. Trimming shortened V by 7 bases and J by 9 bases, and 13 bases separated the two germline ends. The CDR3 loop is CASKRADAPQHF. CDR3 nucleotide sequence: TGTGCCAGCAAACGGGCAGACGCGCCCCAGCATTTT.

This clone occurred a few times. The V gene is TRBV21-1, the J gene TRBJ1-1; TRBD1, the table's D call, was not compared with the DNA. TRBV21-1 is deemed a pseudogene. The CDR3 has 15 amino acids. The CDR3 region has the DNA TGTGCCAGCAGCAAAGTTGCAGGGGAGAACACTGAAGCTTTCTTT. Protein: CASSKVAGENTEAFF.